Listed below are T cell receptor beta chains from one sample, sequenced in a study of control samples from healthy donors and cancer patients. The method was immunoSEQ multiplex PCR; TCRdb's version includes in-frame clones alone and lacks a portion of them. The repertoire holds under 200,000 clones, with 85% to 95% as singletons. The sequenced material came from blood. The receptors were gathered from an older woman in good health. Each CDR3 is given with its conserved first and last residue. Each record gives: D gene, clone size, V gene, J gene, CDR3 protein, CDR3 DNA. The D gene is left open where the match is weak. Size is omitted from some rows. Given values are once, few, many or a class for expanded clones.

TRBD1	.	TRBV20-1	TRBJ2-7	CSASGQGAAYEQYF	TGCAGTGCTAGTGGACAGGGGGCGGCCTACGAGCAGTACTTC
.	.	TRBV3-1/TRBV3-2	TRBJ2-7	CASSLTGTFGQQYF	TGTGCCAGCAGCCTTACCGGGACCTTCGGTCAGCAGTACTTC
TRBD1	.	TRBV18	TRBJ1-6	CASSTDRGNSPLHF	TGTGCCAGCTCAACCGACAGGGGTAATTCACCCCTCCACTTT
.	once	TRBV7-9	TRBJ1-2	CASSLTGTTSGYTF	TGTGCCAGCAGCTTAACCGGGACTACGTCGGGCTACACCTTC
TRBD2	.	TRBV7-8	TRBJ2-3	CASSLRLAGGSTDTQYF	TGTGCCAGCAGCTTACGACTAGCGGGGGGCAGCACAGATACGCAGTATTTT
.	.	TRBV2	TRBJ1-4	CASSDRVGEKLFF	TGTGCCAGCAGTGACAGGGTGGGTGAAAAACTGTTTTTT
.	.	TRBV7-2	TRBJ2-3	CASSLEGSGGADTQYF	TGTGCCAGCAGCTTAGAGGGTAGCGGAGGTGCAGATACGCAGTATTTT
.	.	TRBV13	TRBJ2-6	CASIQGGAGANVLTF	TGTGCCAGCATACAGGGGGGGGCGGGGGCCAACGTCCTGACTTTC
.	.	TRBV7-2	TRBJ1-5	CASSPDSNQPQHF	TGTGCCAGCTCTCCGGATAGCAATCAGCCCCAGCATTTT
.	.	TRBV12-3/TRBV12-4	TRBJ1-1	CASSPSWGTEAFF	TGTGCCAGCAGCCCCTCTTGGGGCACTGAAGCTTTCTTT
.	.	TRBV6-6	TRBJ1-6	CASSRDSPLHF	TGTGCCAGCAGCAGGGATTCACCCCTCCACTTT
TRBD1	.	TRBV18	TRBJ1-6	CASSPRIKGTGHNSPLHF	TGTGCCAGCTCACCACGCATAAAAGGGACAGGGCATAATTCACCCCTCCACTTT
.	.	TRBV10-3	TRBJ1-1	CAISPTADSEAFF	TGTGCCATCAGTCCGACAGCAGACTCGGAAGCTTTCTTT
TRBD1	.	TRBV28	TRBJ1-2	CASSLSTGRYGYTF	TGTGCCAGCAGTTTATCGACAGGGCGCTATGGCTACACCTTC
.	once	TRBV5-4	TRBJ2-1	CASSLYDQYNEQFF	TGTGCCAGCAGCTTGTATGACCAGTACAATGAGCAGTTCTTC
.	.	TRBV6-5	TRBJ2-4	CASSYSSRGKNIQYF	TGTGCCAGCAGTTACTCTAGTAGGGGGAAAAACATTCAGTACTTC
.	.	TRBV6-2/TRBV6-3	TRBJ1-6	CASSLINRDSPLHF	TGTGCCAGCAGTTTGATAAACAGGGATTCACCCCTCCACTTT
TRBD2	.	TRBV19	TRBJ2-1	CASSTGTSGGANEQFF	TGTGCCAGTAGTACCGGGACTAGCGGGGGGGCCAATGAGCAGTTCTTC
.	few	TRBV11-3	TRBJ1-1	CASSWTANTEAFF	TGTGCCAGCAGCTGGACAGCGAACACTGAAGCTTTCTTT
TRBD2	.	TRBV6-5	TRBJ2-5	CASSYSNQRGGETQYF	TGTGCCAGCAGTTACTCGAACCAGCGGGGGGGAGAGACCCAGTACTTC
.	.	TRBV3-1/TRBV3-2	TRBJ2-3	CASSQQTDTQYF	TGTGCCAGCAGCCAGCAGACAGATACGCAGTATTTT
.	.	TRBV19	TRBJ1-2	CASRRGATYGYTF	TGTGCCAGTAGGAGGGGCGCAACCTATGGCTACACCTTC
.	.	TRBV7-3	TRBJ2-1	CASSLRVNPYNEQFF	TGTGCCAGCAGCTTAAGGGTCAATCCCTACAATGAGCAGTTCTTC
.	.	TRBV6-2/TRBV6-3	TRBJ2-3	CASSYSPRSYTQYF	TGTGCCAGCAGTTACTCCCCCAGGAGCTATACGCAGTATTTT
TRBD1	once	TRBV5-1	TRBJ1-1	CASSWGTGALSEAFF	TGCGCCAGCAGCTGGGGGACAGGTGCTTTGTCTGAAGCTTTCTTT
.	.	TRBV5-5	TRBJ2-3	CASSLETDTQYF	TGTGCCAGCAGCTTGGAAACAGATACGCAGTATTTT
.	.	TRBV18	TRBJ2-7	CASSPTGLSYEQYF	TGTGCCAGCTCACCGACAGGCCTCTCCTACGAGCAGTACTTC
.	.	TRBV7-9	TRBJ2-3	CASSQRDTSTDTQYF	TGTGCCAGCAGCCAGCGCGACACCAGCACAGATACGCAGTATTTT